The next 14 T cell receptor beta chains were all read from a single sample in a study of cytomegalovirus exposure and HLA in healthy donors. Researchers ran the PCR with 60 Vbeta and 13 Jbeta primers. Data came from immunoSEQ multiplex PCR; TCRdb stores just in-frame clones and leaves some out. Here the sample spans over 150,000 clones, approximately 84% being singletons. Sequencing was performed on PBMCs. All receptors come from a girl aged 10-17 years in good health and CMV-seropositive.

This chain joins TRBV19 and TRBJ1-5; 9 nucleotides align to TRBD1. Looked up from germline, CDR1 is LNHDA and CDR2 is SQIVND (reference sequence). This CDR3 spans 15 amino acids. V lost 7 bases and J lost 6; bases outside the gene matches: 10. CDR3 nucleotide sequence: TGTGCCAGTAATCACAGGGGGCGAACGGCTCAGCCCCAGCATTTT. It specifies CASNHRGRTAQPQHF.

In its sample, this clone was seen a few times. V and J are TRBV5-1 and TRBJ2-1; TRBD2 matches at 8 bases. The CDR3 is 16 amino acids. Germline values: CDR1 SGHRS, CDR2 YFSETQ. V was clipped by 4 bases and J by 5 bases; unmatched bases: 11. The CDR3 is CASSPGGLGGHNEQFF. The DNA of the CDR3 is TGCGCCAGCAGCCCGGGGGGACTAGGAGGTCACAATGAGCAGTTCTTC.

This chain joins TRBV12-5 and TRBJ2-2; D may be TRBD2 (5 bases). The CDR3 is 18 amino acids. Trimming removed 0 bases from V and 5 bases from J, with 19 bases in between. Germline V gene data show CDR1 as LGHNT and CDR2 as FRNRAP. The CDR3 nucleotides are TGTGCTAGTGGTTTGGTCTTGGGCGGGTGGTCCAGGACCGGGGAGCTGTTTTTT. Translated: CASGLVLGGWSRTGELFF.

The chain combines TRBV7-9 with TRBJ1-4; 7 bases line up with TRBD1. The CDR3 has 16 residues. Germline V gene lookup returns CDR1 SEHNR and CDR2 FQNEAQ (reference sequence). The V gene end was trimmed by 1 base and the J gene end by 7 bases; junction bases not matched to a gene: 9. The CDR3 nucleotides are TGTGCCAGCAGCTTAGAGAGGGGGCCAAGAAGTGAAAAACTGTTTTTT. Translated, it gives CASSLERGPRSEKLFF.

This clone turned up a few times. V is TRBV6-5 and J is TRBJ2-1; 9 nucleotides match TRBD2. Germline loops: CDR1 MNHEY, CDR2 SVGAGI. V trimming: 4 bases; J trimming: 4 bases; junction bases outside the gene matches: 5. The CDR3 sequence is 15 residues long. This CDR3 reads CASSLAGEGYNEQFF. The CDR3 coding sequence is TGTGCCAGCAGTTTAGCGGGGGAGGGATACAATGAGCAGTTCTTC.

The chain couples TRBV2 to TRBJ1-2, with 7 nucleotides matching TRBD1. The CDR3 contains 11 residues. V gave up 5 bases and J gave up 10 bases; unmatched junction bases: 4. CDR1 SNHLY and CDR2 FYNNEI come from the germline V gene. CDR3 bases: TGTGCCAGCAGTCCCGGGACAGTCTACACCTTC. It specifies CASSPGTVYTF.

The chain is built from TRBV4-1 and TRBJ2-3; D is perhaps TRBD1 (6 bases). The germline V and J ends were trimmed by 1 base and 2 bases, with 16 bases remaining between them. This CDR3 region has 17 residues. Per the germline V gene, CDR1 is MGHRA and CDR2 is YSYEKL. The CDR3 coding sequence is TGCGCCAGCAGCCAAGGTCGGGACATTATTTCCACAGATACGCAGTATTTT. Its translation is CASSQGRDIISTDTQYF.

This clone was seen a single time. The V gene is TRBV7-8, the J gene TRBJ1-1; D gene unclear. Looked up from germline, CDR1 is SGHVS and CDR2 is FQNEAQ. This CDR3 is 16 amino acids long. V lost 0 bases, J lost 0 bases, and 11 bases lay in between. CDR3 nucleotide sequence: TGTGCCAGCAGCTTAGCTCTCCGGGATTTGAACACTGAAGCTTTCTTT. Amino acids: CASSLALRDLNTEAFF.

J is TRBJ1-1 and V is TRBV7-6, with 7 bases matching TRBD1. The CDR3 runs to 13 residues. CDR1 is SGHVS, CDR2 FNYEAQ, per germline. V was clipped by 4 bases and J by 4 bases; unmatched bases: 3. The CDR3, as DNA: TGTGCCAGCAGCTCGACAGGGTTCACTGAAGCTTTCTTT. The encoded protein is CASSSTGFTEAFF.

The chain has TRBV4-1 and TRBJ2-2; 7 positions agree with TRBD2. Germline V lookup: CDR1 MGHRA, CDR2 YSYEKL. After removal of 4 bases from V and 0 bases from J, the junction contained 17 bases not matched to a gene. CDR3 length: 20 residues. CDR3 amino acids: CASSPMPAGSYPSNTGELFF. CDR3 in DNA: TGCGCCAGCAGCCCTATGCCAGCGGGGAGCTATCCTTCGAACACCGGGGAGCTGTTTTTT.

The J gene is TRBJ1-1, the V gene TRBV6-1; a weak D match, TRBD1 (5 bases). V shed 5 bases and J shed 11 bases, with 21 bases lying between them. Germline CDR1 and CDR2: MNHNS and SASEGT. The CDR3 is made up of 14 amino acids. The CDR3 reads CASSLILGTEGAFF. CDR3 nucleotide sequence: TGTGCCAGCAGTTTGATCCTCGGGACGGAGGGGGCTTTCTTT.

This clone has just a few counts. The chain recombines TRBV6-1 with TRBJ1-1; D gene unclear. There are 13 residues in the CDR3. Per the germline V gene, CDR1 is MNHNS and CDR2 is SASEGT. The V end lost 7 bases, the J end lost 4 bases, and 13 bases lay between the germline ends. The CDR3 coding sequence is TGTGCCAGCACCATAGGAGGGTTCACTGAAGCTTTCTTT. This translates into CASTIGGFTEAFF.

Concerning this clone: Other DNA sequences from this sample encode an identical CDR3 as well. CDR3 protein: CASSLSAELNTEAFF. CDR3 DNA sequence: TGTGCCAGCAGTTTATCGGCCGAATTGAACACTGAAGCTTTCTTT. This chain uses TRBV27 with TRBJ1-1, with D unresolved. The CDR3 totals 15 residues. V shed 0 bases and J shed 0 bases, with 8 bases lying between them. Germline V gene lookup returns CDR1 MNHEY and CDR2 SMNVEV (reference sequence).

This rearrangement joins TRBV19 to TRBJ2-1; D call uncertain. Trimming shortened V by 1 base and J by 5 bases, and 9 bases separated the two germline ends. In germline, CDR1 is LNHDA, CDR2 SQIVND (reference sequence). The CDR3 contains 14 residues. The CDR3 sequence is CASSIGPPDNEQFF. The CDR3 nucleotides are TGTGCCAGTAGTATAGGCCCCCCGGACAATGAGCAGTTCTTC.